This T cell receptor beta chain came from a study of blood T cell repertoires in COVID-19. Background on the study: Researchers got acute and convalescent COVID-19 samples from the United States, Italy and Spain. The analysed material was cDNA or gDNA that came from T cells, B-cell-depleted T cells, or PBMCs.

This clone was recorded once. Clinical history reported by participants formed the basis on which cohorts were assigned. Recovery meant two consecutive negative NP/OP PCR tests, professional clearance, or resolved symptoms. This CDR3 spans 16 amino acids. Looked up from germline, CDR1 is LNHDA and CDR2 is SQIVND (reference sequence). V lost 3 bases to trimming and J lost 6 bases; unmatched junction nucleotides: 11. Profiling relied on immunoSEQ multiplex PCR, and the TCRdb table lists in-frame clones only, not all of them. The sample holds about 400,000 clones, less than 90% seen once. This receptor was obtained from a woman between 25 and 40 years old who had recovered from COVID-19. The specimen was PBMCs or T cells enriched from blood (not recorded which). The chain employs TRBV19 and TRBJ2-1, with 7 positions matching TRBD2. The CDR3 here is CASSIKGLVVGNEQFF. In DNA, the CDR3 is TGTGCCAGTAGTATCAAAGGACTAGTAGTTGGCAATGAGCAGTTCTTC.